Listed below are T cell receptor beta chains from one sample, sequenced in a study of T cell responses to AZD1222 COVID-19 vaccine. Sequencing was performed with immunoSEQ multiplex PCR; in TCRdb, only in-frame clones are kept and a portion is missing. The data hold 120,000 to 150,000 clones, with roughly 89% observed a single time. The sequenced sample was peripheral blood, obtained on day 0 of AZD1222 vaccination. Receptor source: an adult in good health. Both conserved end residues are part of each CDR3. Each record gives: D gene, V gene, J gene, clone size, CDR3 DNA, CDR3 protein. A D gene is named only where the DNA matches it firmly. Not every row has a clone size; where given, it reads once, few, many or a size class.

D gene: -
V gene: TRBV15
J gene: TRBJ2-1
clone size: -
CDR3 DNA: TGTGCCACCAGCAGAGATCGGGGAGCCCCCAATGAGCAGTTCTTC
CDR3 protein: CATSRDRGAPNEQFF

D gene: TRBD1
V gene: TRBV6-2/TRBV6-3
J gene: TRBJ2-1
clone size: -
CDR3 DNA: TGTGCCAGCAGTTATTCAACAGGGGGGAAGGTCTACAATGAGCAGTTCTTC
CDR3 protein: CASSYSTGGKVYNEQFF

D gene: -
V gene: TRBV4-3
J gene: TRBJ1-1
clone size: -
CDR3 DNA: TGCGCCAGCAGCCTCCGGTGGAACACTGAAGCTTTCTTT
CDR3 protein: CASSLRWNTEAFF

D gene: -
V gene: TRBV2
J gene: TRBJ2-2
clone size: once
CDR3 DNA: TGTGCCAGCGGGAGTCAGGGCTACACCGGGGAGCTGTTTTTT
CDR3 protein: CASGSQGYTGELFF

D gene: -
V gene: TRBV11-1
J gene: TRBJ2-2
clone size: -
CDR3 DNA: TGTGCCAGCAGCTTAGGACTCAGGCCCGGGGAGCTGTTTTTT
CDR3 protein: CASSLGLRPGELFF

D gene: -
V gene: TRBV14
J gene: TRBJ1-2
clone size: -
CDR3 DNA: TGTGCCAGCAGTCACGGACCGACCTATGGCTACACCTTC
CDR3 protein: CASSHGPTYGYTF

D gene: -
V gene: TRBV18
J gene: TRBJ1-2
clone size: -
CDR3 DNA: TGTGCCAGCTCATCCCTCTATGGCTACACCTTC
CDR3 protein: CASSSLYGYTF

D gene: -
V gene: TRBV20-1
J gene: TRBJ1-5
clone size: -
CDR3 DNA: TGCAGTGCAACCAGAAGGCCCCAGCATTTT
CDR3 protein: CSATRRPQHF

D gene: -
V gene: TRBV7-2
J gene: TRBJ2-7
clone size: -
CDR3 DNA: TGTGCCAGCAGCCCGGGCGGGACCTACGAGCAGTACTTC
CDR3 protein: CASSPGGTYEQYF

D gene: -
V gene: TRBV7-9
J gene: TRBJ2-7
clone size: once
CDR3 DNA: TGTGCCAGCAGCTTACCTGCAGACTACGAGCAGTACTTC
CDR3 protein: CASSLPADYEQYF

D gene: -
V gene: TRBV5-6
J gene: TRBJ2-1
clone size: few
CDR3 DNA: TGTGCCAGCAGCTTGGCCCGGCGGACAAGCTCCTACAATGAGCAGTTCTTC
CDR3 protein: CASSLARRTSSYNEQFF

D gene: TRBD1
V gene: TRBV6-2/TRBV6-3
J gene: TRBJ1-2
clone size: -
CDR3 DNA: TGTGCCAGCAGTGACAGCCCGGGACAGGGTCTCGCGAGGGGCTACACCTTC
CDR3 protein: CASSDSPGQGLARGYTF

D gene: -
V gene: TRBV7-9
J gene: TRBJ2-7
clone size: -
CDR3 DNA: TGTGCCAGCAGCTTGTATGGCGGGCCGTACGAGCAGTACTTC
CDR3 protein: CASSLYGGPYEQYF

D gene: -
V gene: TRBV7-2
J gene: TRBJ2-6
clone size: -
CDR3 DNA: TGTGCCAGCAGCCTCCGGGACACTTTCTCTGGGGCCAACGTCCTGACTTTC
CDR3 protein: CASSLRDTFSGANVLTF

D gene: TRBD1
V gene: TRBV13
J gene: TRBJ2-7
clone size: -
CDR3 DNA: TGTGCCAGCAGCCTGACAGGGAAGGGCTACGAGCAGTACTTC
CDR3 protein: CASSLTGKGYEQYF

D gene: -
V gene: TRBV6-5
J gene: TRBJ2-1
clone size: -
CDR3 DNA: TGTGCCAGCAGTCCCCCCGGATCACCCAATGAGCAGTTCTTC
CDR3 protein: CASSPPGSPNEQFF

D gene: TRBD2
V gene: TRBV6-1
J gene: TRBJ2-1
clone size: -
CDR3 DNA: TGTGCCAGCAGTGAGGTACTAGCGGGATACAATGAGCAGTTCTTC
CDR3 protein: CASSEVLAGYNEQFF

D gene: TRBD1
V gene: TRBV10-3
J gene: TRBJ2-1
clone size: once
CDR3 DNA: TGTGCCATCTCGGGTGGTGGCGGGGACAGGGGTAACAATGAGCAGTTCTTC
CDR3 protein: CAISGGGGDRGNNEQFF

D gene: -
V gene: TRBV14
J gene: TRBJ1-5
clone size: -
CDR3 DNA: TGTGCCAGCAGCCTGCATACTAATCAGCCCCAGCATTTT
CDR3 protein: CASSLHTNQPQHF

D gene: TRBD1
V gene: TRBV6-2/TRBV6-3
J gene: TRBJ1-6
clone size: -
CDR3 DNA: TGTGCCAGCAGTCCCGCAGGATCAGGGGGCTTTACACCCCTCCACTTT
CDR3 protein: CASSPAGSGGFTPLHF

D gene: -
V gene: TRBV2
J gene: TRBJ2-3
clone size: -
CDR3 DNA: TGTGCCAGCAGCCAGACAGGCGATACGCAGTATTTT
CDR3 protein: CASSQTGDTQYF

D gene: -
V gene: TRBV7-3
J gene: TRBJ1-5
clone size: -
CDR3 DNA: TGTGCCAGCAGCTTAAACCCAGGGGGCAATCAGCCCCAGCATTTT
CDR3 protein: CASSLNPGGNQPQHF

D gene: -
V gene: TRBV7-3
J gene: TRBJ1-6
clone size: -
CDR3 DNA: TGTGCCAGCAGCTTAAATAGGGGTTCACCCCTCCACTTT
CDR3 protein: CASSLNRGSPLHF

D gene: TRBD1
V gene: TRBV20-1
J gene: TRBJ2-5
clone size: -
CDR3 DNA: TGCAGTGCTTTCAGGGGGCGGGACCAGTACTTC
CDR3 protein: CSAFRGRDQYF

D gene: TRBD1
V gene: TRBV18
J gene: TRBJ2-3
clone size: -
CDR3 DNA: TGTGCCAGCAATGCCGGGACAGGGTCTCGCGATACGCAGTATTTT
CDR3 protein: CASNAGTGSRDTQYF

D gene: -
V gene: TRBV11-1
J gene: TRBJ2-7
clone size: -
CDR3 DNA: TGTGCCAGCAGCCACAACAGCGGCCCCTACGAGCAGTACTTC
CDR3 protein: CASSHNSGPYEQYF

D gene: TRBD1
V gene: TRBV12-3/TRBV12-4
J gene: TRBJ1-2
clone size: -
CDR3 DNA: TGTGCCAGCAGGTGGGACAGGAACTATGGCTACACCTTC
CDR3 protein: CASRWDRNYGYTF

D gene: -
V gene: TRBV11-2
J gene: TRBJ2-5
clone size: -
CDR3 DNA: TGTGCCAGCAGCCGGGGGGCACAAGAGACCCAGTACTTC
CDR3 protein: CASSRGAQETQYF

D gene: TRBD1
V gene: TRBV28
J gene: TRBJ1-1
clone size: -
CDR3 DNA: TGTGCCAGCAGTTTTGGTAACAGGGGCTACACTGAAGCTTTCTTT
CDR3 protein: CASSFGNRGYTEAFF

D gene: -
V gene: TRBV6-1
J gene: TRBJ2-5
clone size: -
CDR3 DNA: TGTGCCAGCAGTGAACTAGCGCAAGAGACCCAGTACTTC
CDR3 protein: CASSELAQETQYF

D gene: TRBD1
V gene: TRBV12-3/TRBV12-4
J gene: TRBJ1-2
clone size: once
CDR3 DNA: TGTGCCAGCAGTTTTTTGACAGGGTATGGCTACACCTTC
CDR3 protein: CASSFLTGYGYTF

D gene: TRBD1
V gene: TRBV24-1
J gene: TRBJ2-2
clone size: -
CDR3 DNA: TGTGCCACCAGTGACCCGACAGGGGGCTTGACCGGGGAGCTGTTTTTT
CDR3 protein: CATSDPTGGLTGELFF

D gene: -
V gene: TRBV29-1
J gene: TRBJ2-5
clone size: few
CDR3 DNA: TGCAGCGCGCTACCTAAAGAGACCCAGTACTTC
CDR3 protein: CSALPKETQYF

D gene: TRBD1
V gene: TRBV7-3
J gene: TRBJ2-1
clone size: -
CDR3 DNA: TGTGCCAGCAGCTCCAGGGGGTCCAATGAGCAGTTCTTC
CDR3 protein: CASSSRGSNEQFF

D gene: -
V gene: TRBV4-2
J gene: TRBJ2-7
clone size: -
CDR3 DNA: TGTGCCAGCAGCCAAGAGAGTAGGCGACGGTCCTACGAGCAGTACTTC
CDR3 protein: CASSQESRRRSYEQYF

D gene: TRBD1
V gene: TRBV13
J gene: TRBJ1-3
clone size: -
CDR3 DNA: TGTGCCAGCAGCCAGGCCGGGACAGTAGGAAACACCATATATTTT
CDR3 protein: CASSQAGTVGNTIYF

D gene: TRBD1
V gene: TRBV24-1
J gene: TRBJ2-1
clone size: -
CDR3 DNA: TGTGCCACCAGGGGGACAGGGCACAATGAGCAGTTCTTC
CDR3 protein: CATRGTGHNEQFF

D gene: -
V gene: TRBV19
J gene: TRBJ2-1
clone size: -
CDR3 DNA: TGTGCCAGTAGCCCCGGTGGCCGGTATGGGGAGCAGTTCTTC
CDR3 protein: CASSPGGRYGEQFF

D gene: TRBD1
V gene: TRBV5-5
J gene: TRBJ1-4
clone size: -
CDR3 DNA: TGTGCCAGCAGCCCGGACAGGTGGGGTGAAAAACTGTTTTTT
CDR3 protein: CASSPDRWGEKLFF

D gene: -
V gene: TRBV6-2/TRBV6-3
J gene: TRBJ2-2
clone size: -
CDR3 DNA: TGTGCCAGCAGTTACTCTTCGAAGCTTAACACCGGGGAGCTGTTTTTT
CDR3 protein: CASSYSSKLNTGELFF

D gene: -
V gene: TRBV19
J gene: TRBJ2-1
clone size: -
CDR3 DNA: TGTGCCAGTAGTATGCCCGAGATTTACAATGAGCAGTTCTTC
CDR3 protein: CASSMPEIYNEQFF

D gene: -
V gene: TRBV4-3
J gene: TRBJ2-3
clone size: few
CDR3 DNA: TGCGCCAGCAGCCAAGTAGGAGGGGGGAGCACAGATACGCAGTATTTT
CDR3 protein: CASSQVGGGSTDTQYF